A selection of T cell receptor beta chains follows, all from one sample in a study of a mutant IDH1 vaccine in newly diagnosed glioma. The table came from immunoSEQ multiplex PCR; TCRdb's copy has only in-frame clones and leaves some out. The top ten hold more than 4.5% of the sample, which has about 84,000 clones, about 81% seen once. These receptors are not linked to any known antigen. The source material was PBMCs, sampled from a glioma patient whose treatment included an IDH1 peptide vaccine. Receptor source: a man aged 35-49 years with glioma. Each CDR3 is given with its conserved first and last residue. Fields, in order: V gene, J gene, CDR3 length, clone size, D gene, CDR3 DNA, CDR3 protein. D genes are given only for firm matches. Clone size is not always given. Where it is, it says once, few, many or a class for expanded clones.

V: TRBV30; J: TRBJ1-4; length: 15; size: .; D: .; DNA: TGTGCCTGGAGTTACGGGGGGTCAACTAATGAAAAACTGTTTTTT; CDR3: CAWSYGGSTNEKLFF
V: TRBV10-1; J: TRBJ2-1; length: 13; size: few; D: .; DNA: TGCGCCAGCAGTGAGTTCCGATACAATGAGCAGTTCTTC; CDR3: CASSEFRYNEQFF
V: TRBV11-2; J: TRBJ1-2; length: 14; size: few; D: TRBD1; DNA: TGTGCCAGCAGCCATCTGACAGGGGGCGCCGGCTACACCTTC; CDR3: CASSHLTGGAGYTF
V: TRBV30; J: TRBJ1-6; length: 15; size: .; D: TRBD1; DNA: TGTGCCTGGAGTGTTTTAGGGGGCTCTAATTCACCCCTCCACTTT; CDR3: CAWSVLGGSNSPLHF
V: TRBV7-6; J: TRBJ2-3; length: 12; size: .; D: .; DNA: TGTGCCAGCAGCTTCGGACTTGATACGCAGTATTTT; CDR3: CASSFGLDTQYF
V: TRBV10-1; J: TRBJ2-2; length: 14; size: many; D: TRBD2; DNA: TGCGCCAGCAGTGAGACTAGCGACACCGGGGAGCTGTTTTTT; CDR3: CASSETSDTGELFF
V: TRBV5-4; J: TRBJ1-1; length: 13; size: .; D: .; DNA: TGTGCCAGCAGCTTGAGACAGAACACTGAAGCTTTCTTT; CDR3: CASSLRQNTEAFF
V: TRBV7-8; J: TRBJ1-2; length: 17; size: .; D: .; DNA: TGTGCCAGCAGCCCAGACCGGTTGGCAGGGGTCTTCTATGGCTACACCTTC; CDR3: CASSPDRLAGVFYGYTF
V: TRBV11-2; J: TRBJ2-1; length: 12; size: .; D: .; DNA: TGTGCCAGCAGCTTACGGGGGAGTGAGCAGTTCTTC; CDR3: CASSLRGSEQFF
V: TRBV18; J: TRBJ2-7; length: 15; size: .; D: .; DNA: TGTGCCAGCTCACCCAGCCCAATCCCTACCTACGAGCAGTACTTC; CDR3: CASSPSPIPTYEQYF
V: TRBV10-3; J: TRBJ2-7; length: 14; size: .; D: TRBD1; DNA: TGTGCCATCAGTGGCGGACAGGGTCCCTACGAGCAGTACTTC; CDR3: CAISGGQGPYEQYF
V: TRBV5-6; J: TRBJ1-2; length: 17; size: .; D: TRBD1; DNA: TGTGCCAGCAGCTTCCCAAACCGGGACAGGGGGCGGGATGGCTACACCTTC; CDR3: CASSFPNRDRGRDGYTF
V: TRBV18; J: TRBJ1-5; length: 16; size: .; D: .; DNA: TGTGCCAGCTCACCACCGGCGGCTCTGGGCAATCAGCCCCAGCATTTT; CDR3: CASSPPAALGNQPQHF
V: TRBV15; J: TRBJ2-3; length: 20; size: .; D: TRBD2; DNA: TGTGCCACCAGCAGAGATATATTGGCAACTAGCGGGGGGTGGGCGGATACGCAGTATTTT; CDR3: CATSRDILATSGGWADTQYF
V: TRBV5-1; J: TRBJ1-1; length: 17; size: .; D: .; DNA: TGCGCCAGCAGCTTGGAGGGCGTGGGGGCTTGGAACACTGAAGCTTTCTTT; CDR3: CASSLEGVGAWNTEAFF
V: TRBV19; J: TRBJ2-1; length: 15; size: .; D: TRBD2; DNA: TGTGCCAGTAGTCCCCCGGGACTAGGATACAATGAGCAGTTCTTC; CDR3: CASSPPGLGYNEQFF
V: TRBV7-2; J: TRBJ2-7; length: 15; size: .; D: TRBD1; DNA: TGTGCCAGCAGCCAAGGACAGGGTGCACCCTACGAGCAGTACTTC; CDR3: CASSQGQGAPYEQYF
V: TRBV6-6; J: TRBJ1-3; length: 16; size: .; D: .; DNA: TGTGCCAGCAGTTACTCGAATTCCGACAGTGGCAACACCATATATTTT; CDR3: CASSYSNSDSGNTIYF
V: TRBV2; J: TRBJ1-1; length: 15; size: once; D: .; DNA: TGTGCCAGCAGTGGGCCCGGGGGGGGTAGCACTGAAGCTTTCTTT; CDR3: CASSGPGGGSTEAFF
V: TRBV6-4; J: TRBJ2-3; length: 14; size: once; D: TRBD2; DNA: TGTGCCAGCAGTATAGCGGGAGACACAGATACGCAGTATTTT; CDR3: CASSIAGDTDTQYF
V: TRBV6-6; J: TRBJ2-7; length: 14; size: few; D: .; DNA: TGTGCCAGCGAGAAAGATAGGAGCTCCTACGAGCAGTACTTC; CDR3: CASEKDRSSYEQYF
V: TRBV19; J: TRBJ1-5; length: 15; size: few; D: TRBD1; DNA: TGTGCCAGTAGTATAAGCGGCAGGGGGAGTCAGCCCCAGCATTTT; CDR3: CASSISGRGSQPQHF
V: TRBV6-5; J: TRBJ2-2; length: 15; size: .; D: .; DNA: TGTGCCAGCAGTTCCTCCGGGGCCCAGGACGGGGAGCTGTTTTTT; CDR3: CASSSSGAQDGELFF
V: TRBV5-1; J: TRBJ2-5; length: 16; size: many; D: .; DNA: TGCGCCAGCAGCTTATTGGCCCGCCCGGAACAAGAGACCCAGTACTTC; CDR3: CASSLLARPEQETQYF
V: TRBV11-2; J: TRBJ2-5; length: 14; size: .; D: .; DNA: TGTGCCAGCAGCTTAGATGGGGGGTTGGAGACCCAGTACTTC; CDR3: CASSLDGGLETQYF
V: TRBV19; J: TRBJ1-2; length: 12; size: .; D: .; DNA: TGTGCCAGTAGTGGCAGCTCCTATGGCTACACCTTC; CDR3: CASSGSSYGYTF
V: TRBV30; J: TRBJ2-7; length: 15; size: .; D: TRBD1; DNA: TGTGCCTGGAGTGTACAAGGCAGGGGGATATACGAGCAGTACTTC; CDR3: CAWSVQGRGIYEQYF
V: TRBV6-5; J: TRBJ1-2; length: 15; size: few; D: .; DNA: TGTGCCAGCAGTTACACCCTCAGTGGGGGCTATGGCTACACCTTC; CDR3: CASSYTLSGGYGYTF
V: TRBV6-4; J: TRBJ2-1; length: 17; size: .; D: TRBD2; DNA: TGTGCCAGCAGTCTACTAGCGGGGGGGAGCTCCTACAATGAGCAGTTCTTC; CDR3: CASSLLAGGSSYNEQFF
V: TRBV7-2; J: TRBJ2-2; length: 13; size: .; D: .; DNA: TGTGCCAGCAGGAGGACCCTCACCGGGGAGCTGTTTTTT; CDR3: CASRRTLTGELFF
V: TRBV5-1; J: TRBJ2-5; length: 15; size: .; D: TRBD2; DNA: TGCGCCAGCAGCTTGTCTAGCGGGACTCTGGAGACCCAGTACTTC; CDR3: CASSLSSGTLETQYF
V: TRBV19; J: TRBJ1-2; length: 15; size: .; D: .; DNA: TGTGCCAGTACGGGTTATAACAGAGGTTACTATGGCTACACCTTC; CDR3: CASTGYNRGYYGYTF
V: TRBV7-9; J: TRBJ2-3; length: 15; size: few; D: .; DNA: TGTGCCAGCAGCTTATTACGGGGGACTGCGGATACGCAGTATTTT; CDR3: CASSLLRGTADTQYF
V: TRBV5-6; J: TRBJ1-6; length: 17; size: .; D: .; DNA: TGTGCCAGCAGCGCCGGGACATCGGGCTCCTATAATTCACCCCTCCACTTT; CDR3: CASSAGTSGSYNSPLHF
V: TRBV7-2; J: TRBJ1-2; length: 14; size: .; D: TRBD1; DNA: TGTGCCAGCAGCGACCGGACAGGTCTCTATGGCTACACCTTC; CDR3: CASSDRTGLYGYTF
V: TRBV7-9; J: TRBJ2-6; length: 15; size: .; D: .; DNA: TGTGCCAGCAGCTTCGGGATCTCTGGGGCCAACGTCCTGACTTTC; CDR3: CASSFGISGANVLTF
V: TRBV28; J: TRBJ1-3; length: 15; size: few; D: .; DNA: TGTGCCAGCAGCATAACAGGGCGCTCTGGAAACACCATATATTTT; CDR3: CASSITGRSGNTIYF
V: TRBV4-3; J: TRBJ2-3; length: 17; size: once; D: .; DNA: TGCGCCAGCAGCCAAGATCGGCGAGGGCTAGGCACAGATACGCAGTATTTT; CDR3: CASSQDRRGLGTDTQYF
V: TRBV4-3; J: TRBJ2-3; length: 17; size: .; D: .; DNA: TGCGCCAGCAGCCTCCTAAGGGTAGACAGCTGCACAGATACGCAGTATTTT; CDR3: CASSLLRVDSCTDTQYF
V: TRBV14; J: TRBJ2-4; length: 14; size: few; D: .; DNA: TGTGCCAGCAGCCTAGGACAGGGAGGGAGCATTCAGTACTTC; CDR3: CASSLGQGGSIQYF
V: TRBV6-1; J: TRBJ2-7; length: 15; size: .; D: TRBD2; DNA: TGTGCCAGCAGTGAAGCGGCGGGGGAACCCTACGAGCAGTACTTC; CDR3: CASSEAAGEPYEQYF
V: TRBV7-7; J: TRBJ2-1; length: 15; size: once; D: TRBD1; DNA: TGTGCTAGCAGCTTAGGACAGGGTTACTTCAATGAGCAGTTCTTC; CDR3: CASSLGQGYFNEQFF
V: TRBV5-4; J: TRBJ1-4; length: 14; size: .; D: TRBD1; DNA: TGTGCCAGCAGCCGACAGGGAGCTAATGAAAAACTGTTTTTT; CDR3: CASSRQGANEKLFF
V: TRBV18; J: TRBJ2-2; length: 15; size: .; D: TRBD1; DNA: TGTGCCAGCTCACCGGGACAGGGACGGACCGGGGAGCTGTTTTTT; CDR3: CASSPGQGRTGELFF
V: TRBV10-3; J: TRBJ1-4; length: 14; size: .; D: .; DNA: TGTGCCATCAGCCCAGGGGTTATTAATGAAAAACTGTTTTTT; CDR3: CAISPGVINEKLFF
V: TRBV7-9; J: TRBJ2-5; length: 13; size: .; D: .; DNA: TGTGCCAGCAGCTTCGGGGATTTGGAGACCCAGTACTTC; CDR3: CASSFGDLETQYF
V: TRBV19; J: TRBJ1-4; length: 15; size: .; D: .; DNA: TGTGCCAGTACCGCAAAACAGGGAGGTTATGAAAAACTGTTTTTT; CDR3: CASTAKQGGYEKLFF
V: TRBV5-6; J: TRBJ1-6; length: 15; size: .; D: .; DNA: TGTGCCAGCAGCTTGGATACAGGGACCAATTCACCCCTCCACTTT; CDR3: CASSLDTGTNSPLHF
V: TRBV7-9; J: TRBJ2-3; length: 14; size: .; D: .; DNA: TGTGCCAGCAGTTTATTACAGGGATCTGATACGCAGTATTTT; CDR3: CASSLLQGSDTQYF
V: TRBV4-3; J: TRBJ1-1; length: 14; size: .; D: .; DNA: TGCGCCAGCAGCCAAGATATATCGAGGAAAGAGGCTTTCTTT; CDR3: CASSQDISRKEAFF
V: TRBV7-8; J: TRBJ2-1; length: 15; size: .; D: .; DNA: TGTGCCAGCAGCCAGACCACCGGGATCGACCGTGAGCAGTTCTTC; CDR3: CASSQTTGIDREQFF
V: TRBV29-1; J: TRBJ2-7; length: 10; size: .; D: .; DNA: TGCAGCGTTGTGGGGGACGAGCAGTACTTC; CDR3: CSVVGDEQYF
V: TRBV27; J: TRBJ1-4; length: 15; size: few; D: .; DNA: TGTGCCAGCAGTTCCAACCGATTCCCTAATGAAAAACTGTTTTTT; CDR3: CASSSNRFPNEKLFF
V: TRBV11-2; J: TRBJ1-5; length: 15; size: .; D: .; DNA: TGTGCCAGCAGCTTAGGCAGGGGCGACAATCAGCCCCAGCATTTT; CDR3: CASSLGRGDNQPQHF